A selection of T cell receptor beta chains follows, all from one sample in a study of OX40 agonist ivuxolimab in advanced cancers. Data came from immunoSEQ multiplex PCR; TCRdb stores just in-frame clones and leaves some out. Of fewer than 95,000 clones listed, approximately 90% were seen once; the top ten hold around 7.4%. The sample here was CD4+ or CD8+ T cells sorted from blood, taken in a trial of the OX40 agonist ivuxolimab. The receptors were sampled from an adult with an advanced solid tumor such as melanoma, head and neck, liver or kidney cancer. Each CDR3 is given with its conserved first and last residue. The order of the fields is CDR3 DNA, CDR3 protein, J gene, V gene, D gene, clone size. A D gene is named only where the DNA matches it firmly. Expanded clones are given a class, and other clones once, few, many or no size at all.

CDR3 DNA: TGCAGCGTTGAAGATCCGGAGACCCAGTACTTC; CDR3 protein: CSVEDPETQYF; J gene: TRBJ2-5; V gene: TRBV29-1; D gene: .; clone size: .
CDR3 DNA: TGCGCCAGCAGCCCCCCGGACAGGGGTGGGGAGACCCAGTACTTC; CDR3 protein: CASSPPDRGGETQYF; J gene: TRBJ2-5; V gene: TRBV5-1; D gene: TRBD1; clone size: .
CDR3 DNA: TGTGCCAGCAGCCCTACAGGGTTTGGTGGCGAGCAGTACTTC; CDR3 protein: CASSPTGFGGEQYF; J gene: TRBJ2-7; V gene: TRBV9; D gene: .; clone size: .
CDR3 DNA: TGTGCCAGCAGCTTACGGGGACAGAATAATGAAAAACTGTTTTTT; CDR3 protein: CASSLRGQNNEKLFF; J gene: TRBJ1-4; V gene: TRBV11-3; D gene: TRBD1; clone size: .
CDR3 DNA: TGTGCCAGCAGTAGGGACAGACCTAACTATGGCTACACCTTC; CDR3 protein: CASSRDRPNYGYTF; J gene: TRBJ1-2; V gene: TRBV6-5; D gene: TRBD1; clone size: .
CDR3 DNA: TGTGCCAGCAGCCCACTGACAAGCCCTGCCTACGAGCAGTACTTC; CDR3 protein: CASSPLTSPAYEQYF; J gene: TRBJ2-7; V gene: TRBV9; D gene: .; clone size: .
CDR3 DNA: TGTGCCAGCAGTTTTGTGGATCAGCCCCAGCATTTT; CDR3 protein: CASSFVDQPQHF; J gene: TRBJ1-5; V gene: TRBV27; D gene: .; clone size: .
CDR3 DNA: TGTGCCTGGAGTGCCCCGGGACTAGCGGGAGGATTGAATGAGCAGTTCTTC; CDR3 protein: CAWSAPGLAGGLNEQFF; J gene: TRBJ2-1; V gene: TRBV30; D gene: TRBD2; clone size: .
CDR3 DNA: TGTGCCAGCAGCTTAAGGGGCCGGCACGAGCAGTACTTC; CDR3 protein: CASSLRGRHEQYF; J gene: TRBJ2-7; V gene: TRBV11-1; D gene: .; clone size: .
CDR3 DNA: TGTGCCAGCTCAACTGGGGAGGGGGAGCAGTACTTC; CDR3 protein: CASSTGEGEQYF; J gene: TRBJ2-7; V gene: TRBV18; D gene: TRBD2; clone size: once
CDR3 DNA: TGTGCCAGCAGTCCGGAGGAAACCGGGGAGCTGTTTTTT; CDR3 protein: CASSPEETGELFF; J gene: TRBJ2-2; V gene: TRBV7-6; D gene: .; clone size: .
CDR3 DNA: TGCGCCAGCAGCTCCCCATCGGGGCGAGGCCTCCACTTC; CDR3 protein: CASSSPSGRGLHF; J gene: TRBJ2-4; V gene: TRBV4-1; D gene: .; clone size: few
CDR3 DNA: TGTGCCAGTAGTATAGACCCCCACAGGGGGGGACCCTACGAGCAGTACTTC; CDR3 protein: CASSIDPHRGGPYEQYF; J gene: TRBJ2-7; V gene: TRBV19; D gene: .; clone size: .
CDR3 DNA: TGTGCCAGCTGGGGGGGTGTATACAATGAGCAGTTCTTC; CDR3 protein: CASWGGVYNEQFF; J gene: TRBJ2-1; V gene: TRBV27; D gene: TRBD2; clone size: .
CDR3 DNA: TGTGCCAGCAGCGTGGGGGGAGGCACCGGGGAGCTGTTTTTT; CDR3 protein: CASSVGGGTGELFF; J gene: TRBJ2-2; V gene: TRBV9; D gene: .; clone size: .
CDR3 DNA: TGTGCCTGGAGTGTACAGGGCATCTATGGCTACACCTTC; CDR3 protein: CAWSVQGIYGYTF; J gene: TRBJ1-2; V gene: TRBV30; D gene: .; clone size: once
CDR3 DNA: TGTGCCAGCAGCCAATGGACAGGTCATGGCTACACCTTC; CDR3 protein: CASSQWTGHGYTF; J gene: TRBJ1-2; V gene: TRBV14; D gene: TRBD1; clone size: .
CDR3 DNA: TGTGCCAGCTCACCCTCTCGCAGGGTCGGCTCTGGGGCCAACGTCCTGACTTTC; CDR3 protein: CASSPSRRVGSGANVLTF; J gene: TRBJ2-6; V gene: TRBV18; D gene: .; clone size: .
CDR3 DNA: TGTGCCAGCAGTGAAGGGGGAACTGAAGCTTTCTTT; CDR3 protein: CASSEGGTEAFF; J gene: TRBJ1-1; V gene: TRBV27; D gene: .; clone size: .
CDR3 DNA: TGTGCCAGCAGCCCGAGTAGGGAGGACACTGAAGCTTTCTTT; CDR3 protein: CASSPSREDTEAFF; J gene: TRBJ1-1; V gene: TRBV21-1; D gene: .; clone size: once
CDR3 DNA: TGTGCCAGCACCCCCCCCCGGTCCTACGAGCAGTACTTC; CDR3 protein: CASTPPRSYEQYF; J gene: TRBJ2-7; V gene: TRBV7-9; D gene: .; clone size: .
CDR3 DNA: TGTGCCAGTAGTCCCCCAGACAGAGTACTACACGAGCAGTACTTC; CDR3 protein: CASSPPDRVLHEQYF; J gene: TRBJ2-7; V gene: TRBV19; D gene: .; clone size: .
CDR3 DNA: TGTGCCAGCTCACCACCGACCCCCTCTAATGAGCAGTTCTTC; CDR3 protein: CASSPPTPSNEQFF; J gene: TRBJ2-1; V gene: TRBV18; D gene: .; clone size: once
CDR3 DNA: TGCGCCAGCAGCCCACTAAGGGATTTCGTTTACGAGCAGTACTTC; CDR3 protein: CASSPLRDFVYEQYF; J gene: TRBJ2-7; V gene: TRBV5-1; D gene: .; clone size: .
CDR3 DNA: TGTGCCAGCAGTTACTCGGAGAGACAGCCCCAGCATTTT; CDR3 protein: CASSYSERQPQHF; J gene: TRBJ1-5; V gene: TRBV6-6; D gene: .; clone size: few
CDR3 DNA: TGTGCCAGCTCACCACAAGGACAGGGGGTTACTGGAAACACCATATATTTT; CDR3 protein: CASSPQGQGVTGNTIYF; J gene: TRBJ1-3; V gene: TRBV18; D gene: TRBD1; clone size: once
CDR3 DNA: TGTGCCAGCACCCACGGAGATGGCTACGAGCAGTACTTC; CDR3 protein: CASTHGDGYEQYF; J gene: TRBJ2-7; V gene: TRBV6-5; D gene: .; clone size: .
CDR3 DNA: TGTGCCAGCAGCTTGGAGGAGTGGCGCGAGACCCAGTACTTC; CDR3 protein: CASSLEEWRETQYF; J gene: TRBJ2-5; V gene: TRBV5-4; D gene: .; clone size: .